This T cell receptor beta chain was identified during a study of CD8 T cells in ankylosing spondylitis. The study's findings and limits: Disease-linked clones bore a CD8+ phenotype, appearing relatively rarely in peripheral blood. What appeared characteristic of ankylosing spondylitis blood was a TCR beta motif of eight or nine highly homologous variants. Reactive arthritis synovial fluid and blood previously showed some of these motif variants.

This clonotype occurred many times. Its matching antigen is unknown. Construction of TCR beta libraries was performed using quantitative 5'-RACE with molecular barcodes. TCRdb passed the 5' RACE reads through MiXCR, listing each CDR3 protein once. The sample holds some 70,000 distinct CDR3 sequences, approximately 5% seen once. Trimming removed 6 bases at V and 7 bases at J, with 10 bases between. This CDR3 has 12 residues. Germline V gene sequence: CDR1 SNHLY, CDR2 FYNNEI. Sequencing was carried out using blood, either unsorted or a sorted T cell fraction (not recorded which). The TCR comes from a male donor with ankylosing spondylitis or in good health (not recorded which). The chain carries TRBV2 and TRBJ2-1; D may be TRBD1 (5 bases). The CDR3, as DNA: TGTGCCAGCAGAGCACAGGAAAATGAGCAGTTCTTC. Encoded protein: CASRAQENEQFF.